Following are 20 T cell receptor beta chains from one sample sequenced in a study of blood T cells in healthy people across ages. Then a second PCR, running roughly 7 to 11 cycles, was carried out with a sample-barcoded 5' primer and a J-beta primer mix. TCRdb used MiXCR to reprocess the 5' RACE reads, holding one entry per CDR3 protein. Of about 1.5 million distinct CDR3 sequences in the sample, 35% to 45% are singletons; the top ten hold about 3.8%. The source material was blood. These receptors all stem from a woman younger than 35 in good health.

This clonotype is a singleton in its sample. The CDR3 loop reads CSAYTSGQSYNEQFF. The CDR3 coding sequence is TGCAGTGCGTATACTAGCGGGCAATCCTACAATGAGCAGTTCTTC. The chain uses TRBV20-1 and TRBJ2-1; 9 bases map to TRBD2. Trimming cost V 6 bases and J 1 base; bases outside gene matches: 7. The length of the CDR3 is 15 residues. Per the germline V gene, CDR1 is DFQATT and CDR2 is SNEGSKA (reference sequence).

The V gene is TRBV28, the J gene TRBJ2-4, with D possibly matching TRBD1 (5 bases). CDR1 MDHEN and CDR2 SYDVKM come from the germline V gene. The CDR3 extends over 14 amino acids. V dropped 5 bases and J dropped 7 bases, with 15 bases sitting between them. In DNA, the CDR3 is TGTGCCAGCAGTGGTGGACCTAAGGGGAACATTCAGTACTTC. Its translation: CASSGGPKGNIQYF. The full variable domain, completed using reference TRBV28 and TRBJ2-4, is DVKVTQSSRYLVKRTGEKVFLECVQDMDHENMFWYRQDPGLGLRLIYFSYDVKMKEKGDIPEGYSVSREKKERFSLILESASTNQTSMYLCASSGGPKGNIQYFGAGTRLSVL.

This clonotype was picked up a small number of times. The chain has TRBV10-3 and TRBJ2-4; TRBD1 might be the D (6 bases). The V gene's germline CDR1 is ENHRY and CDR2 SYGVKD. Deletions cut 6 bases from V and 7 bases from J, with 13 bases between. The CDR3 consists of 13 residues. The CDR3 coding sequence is TGTGCCATCAGGCCAGGGGACCGGAACATTCAGTACTTC. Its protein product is CAIRPGDRNIQYF.

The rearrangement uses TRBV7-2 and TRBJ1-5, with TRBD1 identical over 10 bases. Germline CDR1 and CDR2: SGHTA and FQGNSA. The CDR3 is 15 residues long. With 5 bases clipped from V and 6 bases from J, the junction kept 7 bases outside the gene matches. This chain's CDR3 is CASSRQGADVQPQHF. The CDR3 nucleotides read TGTGCCAGCAGCCGACAGGGGGCGGATGTTCAGCCCCAGCATTTT.

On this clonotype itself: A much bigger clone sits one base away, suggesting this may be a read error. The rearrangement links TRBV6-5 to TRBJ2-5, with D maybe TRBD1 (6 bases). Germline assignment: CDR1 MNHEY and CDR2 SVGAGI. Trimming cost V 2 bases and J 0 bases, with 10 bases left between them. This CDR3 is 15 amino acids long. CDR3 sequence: CASSYLRGNQETQYF. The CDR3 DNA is TGTGCCAGCAGTTACCTTAGGGGGAACCAAGAGACCCAGTACTTC.

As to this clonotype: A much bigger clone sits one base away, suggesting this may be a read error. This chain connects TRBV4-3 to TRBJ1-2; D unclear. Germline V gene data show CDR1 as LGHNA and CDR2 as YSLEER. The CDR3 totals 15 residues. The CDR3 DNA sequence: TGCTCCAGCAGCCAAGTCTCCAGTACTCGCAGGGGCTACACCTTC. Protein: CSSSQVSSTRRGYTF.

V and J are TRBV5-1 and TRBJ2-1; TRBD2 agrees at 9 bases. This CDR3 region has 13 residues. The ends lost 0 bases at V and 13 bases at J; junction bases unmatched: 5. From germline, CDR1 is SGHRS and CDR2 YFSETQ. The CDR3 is CASSLALAGTQFF. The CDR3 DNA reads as TGCGCCAGCAGCTTGGCCCTAGCGGGAACCCAGTTCTTC.

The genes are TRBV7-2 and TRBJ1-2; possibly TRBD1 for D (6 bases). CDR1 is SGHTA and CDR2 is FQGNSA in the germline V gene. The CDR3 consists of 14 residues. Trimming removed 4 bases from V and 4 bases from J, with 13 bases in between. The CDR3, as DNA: TGTGCCAGCAGCTCACAACAGGGCCCCTATGGCTACACCTTC. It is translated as CASSSQQGPYGYTF.

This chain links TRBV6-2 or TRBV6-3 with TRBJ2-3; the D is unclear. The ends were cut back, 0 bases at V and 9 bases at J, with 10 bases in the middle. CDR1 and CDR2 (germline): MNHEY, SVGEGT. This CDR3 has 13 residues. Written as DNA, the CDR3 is TGTGCCAGCAGTTACTCGAACCGTGGGACGCAGTATTTT. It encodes CASSYSNRGTQYF.

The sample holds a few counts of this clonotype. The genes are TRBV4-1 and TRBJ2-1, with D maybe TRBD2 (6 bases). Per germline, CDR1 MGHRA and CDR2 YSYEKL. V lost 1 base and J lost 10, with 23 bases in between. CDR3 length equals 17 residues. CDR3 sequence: CASSQGSGESTMEEQFF. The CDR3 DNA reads TGCGCCAGCAGCCAAGGTTCGGGGGAGAGTACAATGGAGGAGCAGTTCTTC.

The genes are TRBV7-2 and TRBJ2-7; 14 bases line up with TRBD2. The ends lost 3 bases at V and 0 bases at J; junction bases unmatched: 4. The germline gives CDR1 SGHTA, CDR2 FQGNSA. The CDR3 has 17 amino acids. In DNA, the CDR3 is TGTGCCAGCAGCTTCAGGACTAGCGGGGGGAGCTCCTACGAGCAGTACTTC. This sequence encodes CASSFRTSGGSSYEQYF.

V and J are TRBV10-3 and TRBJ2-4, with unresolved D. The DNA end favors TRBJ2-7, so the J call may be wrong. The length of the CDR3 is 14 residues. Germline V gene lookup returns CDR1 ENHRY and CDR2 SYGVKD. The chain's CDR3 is CAISESRTSYEQYF. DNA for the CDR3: TGTGCCATCAGTGAGAGCCGGACCTCCTACGAGCAGTACTTC.

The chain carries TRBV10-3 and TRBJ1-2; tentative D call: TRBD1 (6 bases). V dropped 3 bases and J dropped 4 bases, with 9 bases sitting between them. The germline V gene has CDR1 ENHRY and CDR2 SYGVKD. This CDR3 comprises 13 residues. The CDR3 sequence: CAISDGQIYGYTF. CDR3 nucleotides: TGTGCCATCAGTGACGGACAGATCTATGGCTACACCTTC.

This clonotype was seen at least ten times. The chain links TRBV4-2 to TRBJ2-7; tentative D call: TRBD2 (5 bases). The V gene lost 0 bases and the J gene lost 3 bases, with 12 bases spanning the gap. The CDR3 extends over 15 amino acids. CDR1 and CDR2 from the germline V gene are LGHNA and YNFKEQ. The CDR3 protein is CASSQDAASSYEQYF. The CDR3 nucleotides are TGTGCCAGCAGCCAAGATGCAGCTAGCAGCTACGAGCAGTACTTC.

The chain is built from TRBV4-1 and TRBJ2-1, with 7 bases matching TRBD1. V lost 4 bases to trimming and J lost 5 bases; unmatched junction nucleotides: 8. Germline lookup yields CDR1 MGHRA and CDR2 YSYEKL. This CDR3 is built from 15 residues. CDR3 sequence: CASSRGQTMNNEQFF. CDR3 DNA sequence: TGCGCCAGCAGCCGGGGACAGACAATGAACAATGAGCAGTTCTTC.

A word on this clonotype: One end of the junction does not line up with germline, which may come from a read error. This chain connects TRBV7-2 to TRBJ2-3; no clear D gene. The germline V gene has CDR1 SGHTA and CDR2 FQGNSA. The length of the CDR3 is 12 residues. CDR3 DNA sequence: TGTGCCGGCAGCCGCCCCTCAGATACGCAGTATTTT. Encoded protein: CAGSRPSDTQYF. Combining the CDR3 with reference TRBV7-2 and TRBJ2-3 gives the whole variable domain GAGVSQSPSNKVTEKGKDVELRCDPISGHTALYWYRQSLGQGLEFLIYFQGNSAPDKSGLPSDRFSAERTGGSVSTLTIQRTQQEDSAVYLCAGSRPSDTQYFGPGTRLTVL.

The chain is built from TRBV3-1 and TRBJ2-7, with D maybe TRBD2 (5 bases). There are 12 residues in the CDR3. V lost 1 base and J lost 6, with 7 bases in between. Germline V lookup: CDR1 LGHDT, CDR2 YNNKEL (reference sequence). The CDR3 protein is CASSQAGFEQYF. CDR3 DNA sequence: TGTGCCAGCAGCCAAGCGGGGTTCGAGCAGTACTTC.

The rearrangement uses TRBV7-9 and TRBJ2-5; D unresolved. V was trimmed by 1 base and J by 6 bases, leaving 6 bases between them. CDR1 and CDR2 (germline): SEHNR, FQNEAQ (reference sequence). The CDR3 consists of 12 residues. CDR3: CASSLEKQTQYF. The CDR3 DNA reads TGTGCCAGCAGCTTAGAAAAGCAGACCCAGTACTTC.

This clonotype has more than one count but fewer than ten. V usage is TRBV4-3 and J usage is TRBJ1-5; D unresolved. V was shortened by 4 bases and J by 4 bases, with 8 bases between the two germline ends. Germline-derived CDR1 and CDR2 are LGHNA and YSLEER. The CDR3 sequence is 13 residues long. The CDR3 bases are TGCGCCAGCAGCCGGGGTCATAATCAGCCCCAGCATTTT. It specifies CASSRGHNQPQHF.

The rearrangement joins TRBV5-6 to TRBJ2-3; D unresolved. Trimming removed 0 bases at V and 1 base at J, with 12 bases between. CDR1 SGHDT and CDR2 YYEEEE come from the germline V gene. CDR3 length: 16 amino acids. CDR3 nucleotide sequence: TGTGCCAGCAGCTTGGAGACCAGTTACCGCACAGATACGCAGTATTTT. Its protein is CASSLETSYRTDTQYF. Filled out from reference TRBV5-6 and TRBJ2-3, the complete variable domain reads DAGVTQSPTHLIKTRGQQVTLRCSPKSGHDTVSWYQQALGQGPQFIFQYYEEEERQRGNFPDRFSGHQFPNYSSELNVNALLLGDSALYLCASSLETSYRTDTQYFGPGTRLTVL.